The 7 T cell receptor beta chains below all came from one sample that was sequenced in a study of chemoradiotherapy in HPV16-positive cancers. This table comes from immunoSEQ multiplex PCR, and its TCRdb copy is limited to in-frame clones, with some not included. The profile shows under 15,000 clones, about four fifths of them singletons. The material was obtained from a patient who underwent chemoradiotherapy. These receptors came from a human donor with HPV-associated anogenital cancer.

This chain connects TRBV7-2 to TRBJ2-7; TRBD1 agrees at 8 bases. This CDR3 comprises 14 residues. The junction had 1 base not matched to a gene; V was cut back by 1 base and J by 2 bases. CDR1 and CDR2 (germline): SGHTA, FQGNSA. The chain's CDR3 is CASSLEQGAYEQYF. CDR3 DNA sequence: TGTGCCAGCAGCTTAGAACAGGGGGCCTACGAGCAGTACTTC. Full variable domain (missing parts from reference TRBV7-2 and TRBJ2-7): GAGVSQSPSNKVTEKGKDVELRCDPISGHTALYWYRQSLGQGLEFLIYFQGNSAPDKSGLPSDRFSAERTGGSVSTLTIQRTQQEDSAVYLCASSLEQGAYEQYFGPGTRLTVT.

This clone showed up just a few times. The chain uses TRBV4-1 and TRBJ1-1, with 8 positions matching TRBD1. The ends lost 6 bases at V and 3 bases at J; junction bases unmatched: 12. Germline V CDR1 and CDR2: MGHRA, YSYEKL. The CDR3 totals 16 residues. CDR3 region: CASSPIDGQGDTEAFF. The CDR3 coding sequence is TGCGCCAGCAGTCCGATAGATGGACAGGGAGACACTGAAGCTTTCTTT.

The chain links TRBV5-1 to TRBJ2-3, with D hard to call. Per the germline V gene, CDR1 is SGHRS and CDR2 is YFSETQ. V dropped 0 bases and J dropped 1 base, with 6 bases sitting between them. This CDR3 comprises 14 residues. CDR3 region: CASSLGLGTDTQYF. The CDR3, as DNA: TGCGCCAGCAGCTTGGGTCTTGGCACAGATACGCAGTATTTT.

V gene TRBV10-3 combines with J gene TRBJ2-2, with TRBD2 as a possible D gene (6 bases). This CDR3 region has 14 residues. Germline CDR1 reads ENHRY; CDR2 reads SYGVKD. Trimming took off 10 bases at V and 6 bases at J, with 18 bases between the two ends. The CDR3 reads CATRGTGGSGELFF. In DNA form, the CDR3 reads TGTGCCACCCGCGGGACTGGCGGGTCCGGGGAGCTGTTTTTT.

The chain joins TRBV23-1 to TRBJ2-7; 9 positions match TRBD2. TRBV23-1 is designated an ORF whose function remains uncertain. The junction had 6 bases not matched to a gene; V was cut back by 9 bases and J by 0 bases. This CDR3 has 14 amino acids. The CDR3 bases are TGCGCCAGTCCTCTAGCGGGGAGCTCCTACGAGCAGTACTTC. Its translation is CASPLAGSSYEQYF.

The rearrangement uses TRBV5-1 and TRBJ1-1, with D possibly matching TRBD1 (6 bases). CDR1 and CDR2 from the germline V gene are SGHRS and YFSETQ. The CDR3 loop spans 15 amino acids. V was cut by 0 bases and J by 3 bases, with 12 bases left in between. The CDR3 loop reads CASSLEGGGYTEAFF. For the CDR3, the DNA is TGCGCCAGCAGCTTGGAAGGGGGAGGGTACACTGAAGCTTTCTTT.

CDR3 sequence (DNA): TGTGCCAGCAGCTTAACGTTGGACAGCCAAGAGACCCAGTACTTC. It yields the protein CASSLTLDSQETQYF. This chain links TRBV7-3 with TRBJ2-5, with D possibly matching TRBD1 (6 bases). Germline V gene lookup returns CDR1 SGHTA and CDR2 FQGTGA. The CDR3 is made up of 15 amino acids. The germline V and J ends were trimmed by 0 bases and 1 base, with 9 bases remaining between them.